One sample yielded the 29 T cell receptor beta chains listed below, sequenced in a study of human T cells and chemical hapten exposure. Time point of the sample: pre-sensitization, week 0. Sample treatment: therapeutic diphenylcyclopropenone sensitization with weekly scalp DPC. TCRdb re-derived calls from the RACE reads in MiXCR, one entry per CDR3 protein. The data hold almost 40,000 distinct CDR3 sequences, with about 7.4% observed a single time. The material sequenced was whole blood, taken in connection with sensitization to the hapten diphenylcyclopropenone (DPC). The receptors were gathered from a woman aged 50 to 60 with alopecia areata. Some clones in this sample may be carry-over from other donors' samples.

V gene TRBV5-4 combines with J gene TRBJ2-1; 7 nucleotides match TRBD1. Trimming cost V 1 base and J 7 bases; bases outside gene matches: 2. The germline CDR1 and CDR2 sequences are SGHNT and YYREEE (reference sequence). The CDR3 consists of 13 residues. CDR3 DNA sequence: TGTGCCAGCAGCTTGAAGGGGGCGAATGAGCAGTTCTTC. Amino acids: CASSLKGANEQFF. The full variable domain, rest sourced from reference TRBV5-4 and TRBJ2-1, is ETGVTQSPTHLIKTRGQQVTLRCSSQSGHNTVSWYQQALGQGPQFIFQYYREEENGRGNFPPRFSGLQFPNYSSELNVNALELDDSALYLCASSLKGANEQFFGPGTRLTVL.

This clonotype was counted many times. The V gene is TRBV11-2, the J gene TRBJ2-5, with a weak D call TRBD2 (5 bases). Deletions cut 1 base from V and 3 bases from J, with 12 bases between. This CDR3 spans 15 amino acids. Germline assignment: CDR1 SGHAT and CDR2 FQNNGV. CDR3 region: CASSLARAGKETQYF. The CDR3 nucleotides read TGTGCCAGCAGCTTAGCTAGGGCCGGGAAAGAGACCCAGTACTTC.

The chain is built from TRBV20-1 and TRBJ2-7, with TRBD1 identical over 10 bases. This CDR3 is 13 amino acids long. V shed 5 bases and J 5 bases; nucleotides not matched to a gene: 6. Germline CDR1 DFQATT, CDR2 SNEGSKA (reference sequence). The CDR3 DNA reads as TGCAGTGCTCTCCGGGACAGGGGCAACGAGCAGTACTTC. Translated: CSALRDRGNEQYF.

This clonotype was counted a few times. This chain connects TRBV7-8 to TRBJ1-2, with no clear D. The CDR3 is 13 residues long. V lost 5 bases and J lost 0, with 7 bases in between. Germline V gene data show CDR1 as SGHVS and CDR2 as FQNEAQ. CDR3 loop: CASSLLTNYGYTF. CDR3 in DNA: TGTGCCAGCAGCCTCTTAACTAACTATGGCTACACCTTC.

This clonotype was observed many times. The chain employs TRBV6-5 and TRBJ2-3; 7 nucleotides align to TRBD2. The germline CDR1 and CDR2 sequences are MNHEY and SVGAGI. The CDR3 spans 11 residues. The CDR3 reads CERDWKDTQYF. CDR3 coding DNA: TGTGAGCGGGACTGGAAAGATACGCAGTATTTT.

Notes on this clonotype: An end of the junction differs from the germline gene, which may be a read error. The chain employs TRBV10-3 and TRBJ2-5; tentative D call: TRBD2 (6 bases). The CDR3 runs 12 residues. CDR1 and CDR2 (germline): ENHRY, SYGVKD. Here the CDR3 reads CAIKAELAGLLF. Here the CDR3 DNA reads TGTGCCATTAAGGCGGAACTAGCTGGCCTACTTTTC.

Many counts were recorded for this clonotype. The chain joins TRBV5-1 to TRBJ2-1; 8 bases fit TRBD2. The CDR3 extends over 15 amino acids. The germline V gene has CDR1 SGHRS and CDR2 YFSETQ. V lost 5 bases, J lost 7 bases, and 11 bases stayed unmatched. In DNA form, the CDR3 reads TGCGCCAGCAGACCTTCTGCGGGGGGATTGAATGAGCAGTTCTTC. Translated: CASRPSAGGLNEQFF.

The chain combines TRBV18 with TRBJ2-5; D is ambiguous. This CDR3 has 12 amino acids. CDR1 and CDR2 from the germline V gene are KGHSH and LQKENI. Between the trimmed V and J ends, which lost 0 bases and 3 bases, there was a span of 2 bases. CDR3 in DNA: TGTGCCAGCTCACCACCTGAAGAGACCCAGTACTTC. It encodes CASSPPEETQYF.

This clonotype was counted at least ten times. This sequence joins TRBV14 and TRBJ2-3; D remains unclear. The CDR3 loop spans 15 amino acids. Per germline, CDR1 SGHDN and CDR2 FVKESK. Deletions cut 4 bases from V and 1 base from J, with 12 bases between. In DNA form, the CDR3 reads TGTGCCAGCAGCCGTAGCCTCCCGGGCACAGATACGCAGTATTTT. Its protein is CASSRSLPGTDTQYF.

This clonotype was picked up many times. V usage is TRBV20-1 and J usage is TRBJ2-7; 7 bases match TRBD1. There are 14 residues in the CDR3. J lost 2 bases, V lost 1 base, and 5 bases had no gene match. Per the germline V gene, CDR1 is DFQATT and CDR2 is SNEGSKA (reference sequence). CDR3 region: CSARVPTGPYEQYF. CDR3 nucleotide sequence: TGCAGTGCTAGAGTTCCGACAGGGCCCTACGAGCAGTACTTC.

This clonotype occurred many times. The J gene is TRBJ2-2, the V gene TRBV2; TRBD1 is a possible D gene (5 bases). CDR1 is SNHLY and CDR2 is FYNNEI in the germline V gene. This CDR3 contains 15 residues. The ends were cut back, 4 bases at V and 6 bases at J, with 15 bases in the middle. CDR3 loop: CASSANQGVAGELFF. The CDR3 DNA reads as TGTGCCAGCAGTGCCAATCAGGGTGTCGCCGGGGAGCTGTTTTTT.

This rearrangement joins TRBV11-3 to TRBJ1-1; D not certain. CDR3 size: 12 residues. Trimming took 7 bases from V and 0 from J, leaving 6 bases between them. The germline V gene has CDR1 SGHNT and CDR2 YENEEA. This CDR3 reads CASNAVNTEAFF. CDR3 bases: TGTGCCAGCAATGCGGTGAACACTGAAGCTTTCTTT.

The chain links TRBV18 to TRBJ1-2; 9 bases fit TRBD1. V was clipped by 3 bases and J by 2 bases; unmatched bases: 10. This CDR3 is built from 17 residues. Looked up from germline, CDR1 is KGHSH and CDR2 is LQKENI. CDR3 nucleotides: TGTGCCAGCTCACCTGACCTTGGACAGGGGCGGAACTATGGCTACACCTTC. Its protein is CASSPDLGQGRNYGYTF.

By frequency in the sample, this clonotype is medium-sized. The J gene is TRBJ1-1, the V gene TRBV29-1; D call uncertain. Germline CDR1 is SQVTM and CDR2 is ANQGSEA. V was pared by 7 bases and J by 4 bases, with 7 bases between. CDR3 size: 10 residues. CDR3: CSGKTTEAFF. DNA of the CDR3: TGCAGCGGGAAGACCACTGAAGCTTTCTTT.

This clonotype was seen many times. The chain combines TRBV18 with TRBJ1-6; D might be TRBD1 (6 bases). The CDR3 is 14 amino acids. In germline, CDR1 is KGHSH, CDR2 LQKENI. Trimming took 4 bases from V and 7 from J, leaving 11 bases between them. The CDR3 nucleotides read TGTGCCAGCTCACTTGGACAGAAAAATTCACCCCTCCACTTT. Amino acid sequence: CASSLGQKNSPLHF.

This clonotype occurred many times. The V and J genes are TRBV7-2 and TRBJ2-1; 7 bases map to TRBD2. Germline V gene data show CDR1 as SGHTA and CDR2 as FQGNSA. V dropped 6 bases and J dropped 0; count of bases not matched to a gene: 11. The CDR3 sequence is 17 residues long. The DNA of the CDR3 is TGTGCCAGCAGATCTTGGGGAGGCGGGAGCTCCTACAATGAGCAGTTCTTC. Protein product: CASRSWGGGSSYNEQFF.

This clonotype was detected a few times. The V gene is TRBV7-2, the J gene TRBJ1-1, with D uncertain. V lost 3 bases, J lost 7 bases, and 12 bases lay in between. The CDR3 contains 13 residues. Germline CDR1 and CDR2: SGHTA and FQGNSA. The chain's CDR3 is CASSLDYRIEAFF. CDR3 bases: TGTGCCAGCAGCTTGGACTATCGGATTGAAGCTTTCTTT.

This clonotype was seen repeatedly, ten times or more. V is TRBV5-1 and J is TRBJ2-1, with D perhaps being TRBD1 or TRBD2 (5 bases each). The CDR3 consists of 13 residues. V lost 3 bases and J lost 5, with 9 bases in between. Germline V gene sequence: CDR1 SGHRS, CDR2 YFSETQ. The CDR3 reads CASSYWDHNEQFF. For the CDR3, the DNA is TGCGCCAGCAGCTACTGGGACCACAATGAGCAGTTCTTC.

The CDR3 here is CASRQGRAVTDTQYF. The CDR3 nucleotides are TGTGCCAGCAGACAGGGGCGCGCGGTCACAGATACGCAGTATTTT. The gene calls are TRBV2 and TRBJ2-3; TRBD1 agrees at 7 bases. The germline V gene encodes CDR1 SNHLY and CDR2 FYNNEI. The CDR3 has 15 amino acids. V trimming: 6 bases; J trimming: 2 bases; junction bases outside the gene matches: 8.

This clonotype was seen at least ten times. V and J are TRBV6-2 or TRBV6-3 and TRBJ2-1; D is ambiguous. CDR1 is MNHEY and CDR2 is SVGEGT in the germline V gene. Trimming took off 4 bases at V and 6 bases at J, with 10 bases between the two ends. CDR3 length equals 13 residues. The CDR3, as DNA: TGTGCCAGCAGTTTTGGAGTTCCCAATGAGCAGTTCTTC. Translated, it gives CASSFGVPNEQFF.

This clonotype was seen many times. The chain links TRBV9 to TRBJ2-1; 8 bases are a match to TRBD2. The junction had 9 bases not matched to a gene; V was cut back by 1 base and J by 0 bases. The CDR3 contains 18 residues. CDR1 is SGDLS, CDR2 YYNGEE, per germline. The CDR3 loop is CASSVRGASGSSYNEQFF. As DNA, the CDR3 is TGTGCCAGCAGCGTACGGGGGGCAAGCGGGAGCTCCTACAATGAGCAGTTCTTC.

The sample holds many counts of this clonotype. The chain recombines TRBV18 with TRBJ1-5; the D gene is possibly TRBD1 (5 bases). The CDR3 is 14 amino acids. Germline CDR1 and CDR2: KGHSH and LQKENI. V was clipped by 4 bases and J by 1 base, with 8 bases between them. Here the CDR3 DNA reads TGTGCCAGCTCACAATCAGGGAGCAATCAGCCCCAGCATTTT. Translated, it gives CASSQSGSNQPQHF.

The chain is built from TRBV12-3 or TRBV12-4 and TRBJ2-7; D gene ambiguous. This CDR3 region has 17 residues. Trimming cost V 2 bases and J 0 bases, with 17 bases left between them. In nucleotides, the CDR3 is TGTGCCAGCAGTTTATCGTGGGGAAAGAGGAGCTCCTACGAGCAGTACTTC. Protein product: CASSLSWGKRSSYEQYF.

This clonotype showed up many times. CDR3 sequence (DNA): TGTGCCAGCAGCTTAGACCCTGGCTACGAGCAGTACTTC. Protein sequence: CASSLDPGYEQYF. The rearrangement joins TRBV7-6 to TRBJ2-7; D is undetermined. CDR1 SGHVS and CDR2 FNYEAQ come from the germline V gene. V was pared by 1 base and J by 3 bases, with 7 bases between. This CDR3 contains 13 residues.

This clonotype was seen many times. The gene calls are TRBV10-1 and TRBJ2-3; D uncertain. The CDR3 contains 16 residues. CDR1 and CDR2 from the germline V gene are WNHNN and SYGVQD (reference sequence). Trimming took 0 bases from V and 1 from J, leaving 11 bases between them. CDR3 sequence reads: CASSESSGPGTDTQYF. The CDR3 DNA reads TGCGCCAGCAGTGAGTCGAGTGGCCCAGGCACAGATACGCAGTATTTT.

This clonotype was picked up many times. The chain couples TRBV6-1 to TRBJ2-2; tentatively, D is TRBD2 (6 bases). Germline V CDR1 and CDR2: MNHNS, SASEGT. The CDR3 loop spans 15 amino acids. V gave up 4 bases and J gave up 8 bases, with 17 bases separating them. This CDR3 reads CASSGRGLGGGELFF. The CDR3 DNA reads as TGTGCCAGCAGTGGGCGGGGACTTGGTGGAGGGGAGCTGTTTTTT.

This clonotype was observed at least ten times. This chain links TRBV7-9 with TRBJ1-5, with D uncertain. The length of the CDR3 is 13 residues. CDR1 and CDR2 (germline): SEHNR, FQNEAQ (reference sequence). Trimming took 3 bases from V and 4 from J, leaving 7 bases between them. CDR3 DNA sequence: TGTGCCAGCAGCTTTGACCTGAATCAGCCCCAGCATTTT. Its translation is CASSFDLNQPQHF. The variable domain in full, completed from reference TRBV7-9 and TRBJ1-5, reads DTGVSQNPRHKITKRGQNVTFRCDPISEHNRLYWYRQTLGQGPEFLTYFQNEAQLEKSRLLSDRFSAERPKGSFSTLEIQRTEQGDSAMYLCASSFDLNQPQHFGDGTRLSIL.

The table lists this clonotype with many counts. The genes are TRBV5-1 and TRBJ2-3; D unresolved. The germline CDR1 and CDR2 sequences are SGHRS and YFSETQ. Deletions cut 7 bases from V and 4 bases from J, with 10 bases between. The CDR3 spans 12 residues. The CDR3 DNA reads TGCGCCAGCCGCATTGAGGCAGATACGCAGTATTTT. Translated, it gives CASRIEADTQYF.

This clonotype was recorded at least ten times. The chain links TRBV18 to TRBJ2-3; 8 bases align to TRBD2. V lost 4 bases and J lost 3; bases outside the gene matches: 3. CDR1 is KGHSH and CDR2 is LQKENI in the germline V gene. The CDR3 contains 14 residues. CDR3 protein: CASSRRGGTDTQYF. CDR3 DNA sequence: TGTGCCAGCTCACGCCGGGGGGGTACAGATACGCAGTATTTT.